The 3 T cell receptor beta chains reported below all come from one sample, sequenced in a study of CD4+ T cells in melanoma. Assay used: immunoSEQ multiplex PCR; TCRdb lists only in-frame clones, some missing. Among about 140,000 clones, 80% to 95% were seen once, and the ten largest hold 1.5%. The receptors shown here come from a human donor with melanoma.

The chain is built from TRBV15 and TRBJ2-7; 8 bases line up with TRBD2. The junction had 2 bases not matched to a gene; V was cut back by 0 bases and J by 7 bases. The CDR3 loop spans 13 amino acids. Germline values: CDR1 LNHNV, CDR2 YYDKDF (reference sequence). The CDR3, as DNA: TGTGCCACCAGCAGAGATTTAGCGGGGGAGCAGTACTTC. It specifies CATSRDLAGEQYF. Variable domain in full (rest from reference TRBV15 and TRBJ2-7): DAMVIQNPRYQVTQFGKPVTLSCSQTLNHNVMYWYQQKSSQAPKLLFHYYDKDFNNEADTPDNFQSRRPNTSFCFLDIRSPGLGDTAMYLCATSRDLAGEQYFGPGTRLTVT.

The CDR3: CASSRTGVPWFF. As DNA, the CDR3 is TGTGCCAGCAGCCGGACAGGGGTCCCCTGGTTCTTC. This rearrangement joins TRBV5-5 to TRBJ2-1, with 9 bases identical to TRBD1. The CDR3 spans 12 residues. From germline, CDR1 is SGHKS and CDR2 YYEKEE (reference sequence). Trimming at V came to 4 bases and at J to 15 bases, leaving 8 bases not matched to a gene.

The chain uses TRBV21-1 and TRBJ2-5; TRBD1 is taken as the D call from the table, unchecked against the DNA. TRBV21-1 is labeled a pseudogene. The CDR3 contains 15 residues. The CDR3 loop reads CASSKEVDRGETQYF. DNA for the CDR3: TGTGCCAGCAGCAAAGAGGTAGACAGGGGAGAGACCCAGTACTTC.